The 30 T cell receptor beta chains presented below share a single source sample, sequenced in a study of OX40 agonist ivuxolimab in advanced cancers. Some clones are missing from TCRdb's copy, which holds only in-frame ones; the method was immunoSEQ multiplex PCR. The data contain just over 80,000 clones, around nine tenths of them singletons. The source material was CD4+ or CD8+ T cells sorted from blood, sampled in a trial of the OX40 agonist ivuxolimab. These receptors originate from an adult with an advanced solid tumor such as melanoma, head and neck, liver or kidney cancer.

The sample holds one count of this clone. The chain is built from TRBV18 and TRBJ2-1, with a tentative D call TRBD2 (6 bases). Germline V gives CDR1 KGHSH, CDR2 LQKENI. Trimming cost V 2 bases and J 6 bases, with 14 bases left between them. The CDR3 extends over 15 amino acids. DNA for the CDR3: TGTGCCAGCTCACCAAGGGAGGCCGGGGGCAATGAGCAGTTCTTC. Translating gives CASSPREAGGNEQFF.

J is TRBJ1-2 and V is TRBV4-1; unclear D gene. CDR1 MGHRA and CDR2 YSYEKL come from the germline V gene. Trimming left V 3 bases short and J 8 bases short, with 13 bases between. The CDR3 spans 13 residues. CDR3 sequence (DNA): TGCGCCAGCAGCCAGGAGACTACAACCGGCTACACCTTC. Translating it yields CASSQETTTGYTF.

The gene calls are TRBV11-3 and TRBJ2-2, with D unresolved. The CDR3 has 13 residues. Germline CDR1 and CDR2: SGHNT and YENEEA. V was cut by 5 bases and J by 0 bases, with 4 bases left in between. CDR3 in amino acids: CASSQTNTGELFF. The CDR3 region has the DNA TGTGCCAGCAGCCAGACGAACACCGGGGAGCTGTTTTTT.

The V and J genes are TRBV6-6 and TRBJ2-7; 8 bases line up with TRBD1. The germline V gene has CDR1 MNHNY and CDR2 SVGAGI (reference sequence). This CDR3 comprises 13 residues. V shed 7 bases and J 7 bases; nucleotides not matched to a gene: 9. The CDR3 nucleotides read TGTGCCAGCACTGGACAGGGAACTCGGGAGCAGTACTTC. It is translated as CASTGQGTREQYF.

CDR3 nucleotide sequence: TGTGCCAGCTCTCGACTTGGGGGGTCCGCGAACACCGGGGAGCTGTTTTTT. Its translation: CASSRLGGSANTGELFF. The rearrangement uses TRBV18 and TRBJ2-2, with D perhaps matching TRBD2 (6 bases). Germline lookup yields CDR1 KGHSH and CDR2 LQKENI. Trimming stripped 6 bases from V and 0 bases from J, with 17 bases between. The CDR3 loop spans 17 amino acids.

The CDR3 spells CASRTGTSGGYEQFF. CDR3 nucleotide sequence: TGTGCCAGCAGAACTGGGACTAGCGGAGGATATGAGCAGTTCTTC. The chain is built from TRBV7-2 and TRBJ2-1; 11 bases are shared with TRBD2. V shed 6 bases and J 8 bases; nucleotides not matched to a gene: 9. Germline V lookup: CDR1 SGHTA, CDR2 FQGNSA. The CDR3 has 15 amino acids.

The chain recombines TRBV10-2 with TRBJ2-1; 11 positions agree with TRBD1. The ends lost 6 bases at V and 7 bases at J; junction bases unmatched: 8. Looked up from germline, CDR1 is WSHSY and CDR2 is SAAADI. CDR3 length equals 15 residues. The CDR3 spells CASSLSGTGGNEQFF. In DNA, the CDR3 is TGCGCCAGCAGCCTTTCCGGGACAGGGGGGAATGAGCAGTTCTTC.

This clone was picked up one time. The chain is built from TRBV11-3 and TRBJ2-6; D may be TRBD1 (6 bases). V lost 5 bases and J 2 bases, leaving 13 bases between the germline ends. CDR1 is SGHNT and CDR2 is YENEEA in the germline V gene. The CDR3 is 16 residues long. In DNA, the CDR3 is TGTGCCAGCAGCCCGAGTGGGGGCGCTGGGGCCAACGTCCTGACTTTC. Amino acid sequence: CASSPSGGAGANVLTF. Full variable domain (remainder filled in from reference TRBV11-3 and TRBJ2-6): EAGVVQSPRYKIIEKKQPVAFWCNPISGHNTLYWYLQNLGQGPELLIRYENEEAVDDSQLPKDRFSAERLKGVDSTLKIQPAELGDSAVYLCASSPSGGAGANVLTFGAGSRLTVL.

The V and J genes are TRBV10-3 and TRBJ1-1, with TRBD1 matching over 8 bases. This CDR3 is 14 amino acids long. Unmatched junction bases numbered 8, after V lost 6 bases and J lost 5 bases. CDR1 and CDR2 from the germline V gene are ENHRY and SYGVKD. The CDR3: CAISSTGASTEAFF. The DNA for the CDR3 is TGTGCCATCAGCTCGACAGGGGCGAGTACTGAAGCTTTCTTT.

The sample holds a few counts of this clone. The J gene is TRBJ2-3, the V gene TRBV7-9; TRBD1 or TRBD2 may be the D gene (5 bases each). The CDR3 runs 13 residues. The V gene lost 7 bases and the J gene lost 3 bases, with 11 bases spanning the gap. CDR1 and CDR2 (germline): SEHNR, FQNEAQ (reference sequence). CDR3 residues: CASIRGGTDTQYF. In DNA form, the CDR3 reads TGTGCCAGCATTAGGGGCGGGACAGATACGCAGTATTTT.

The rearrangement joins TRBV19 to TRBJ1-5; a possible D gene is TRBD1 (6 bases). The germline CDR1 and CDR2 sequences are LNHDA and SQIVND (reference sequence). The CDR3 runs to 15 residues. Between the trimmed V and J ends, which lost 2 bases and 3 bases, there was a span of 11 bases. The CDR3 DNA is TGTGCCAGTAGTATAAACAGGGAGTCCAATCAGCCCCAGCATTTT. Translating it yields CASSINRESNQPQHF.

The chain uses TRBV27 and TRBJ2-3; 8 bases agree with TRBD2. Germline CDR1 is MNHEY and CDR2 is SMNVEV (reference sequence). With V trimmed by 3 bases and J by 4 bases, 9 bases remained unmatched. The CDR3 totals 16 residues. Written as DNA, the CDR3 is TGTGCCAGCAGTTTGCCCGGGACTAGGCAGCCAGATACGCAGTATTTT. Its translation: CASSLPGTRQPDTQYF.

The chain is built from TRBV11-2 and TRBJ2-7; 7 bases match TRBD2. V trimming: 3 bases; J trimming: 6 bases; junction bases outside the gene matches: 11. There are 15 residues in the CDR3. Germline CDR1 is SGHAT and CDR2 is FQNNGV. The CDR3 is CASSLVAGAVSEQYF. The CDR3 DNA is TGTGCCAGCAGCTTGGTGGCGGGAGCAGTTTCCGAGCAGTACTTC.

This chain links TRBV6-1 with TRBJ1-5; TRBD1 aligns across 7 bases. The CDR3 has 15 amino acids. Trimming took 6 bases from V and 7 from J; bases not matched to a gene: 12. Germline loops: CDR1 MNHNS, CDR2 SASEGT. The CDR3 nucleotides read TGTGCCAGCAGCTCGACAGGGACCACCGGGCAGCCCCAGCATTTT. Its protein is CASSSTGTTGQPQHF.

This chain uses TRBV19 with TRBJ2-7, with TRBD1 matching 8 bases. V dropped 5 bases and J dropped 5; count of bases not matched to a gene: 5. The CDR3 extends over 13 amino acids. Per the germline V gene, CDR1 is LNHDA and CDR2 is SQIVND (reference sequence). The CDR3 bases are TGTGCCAGTAGTGGAAGGACAGGGAACGAGCAGTACTTC. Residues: CASSGRTGNEQYF.

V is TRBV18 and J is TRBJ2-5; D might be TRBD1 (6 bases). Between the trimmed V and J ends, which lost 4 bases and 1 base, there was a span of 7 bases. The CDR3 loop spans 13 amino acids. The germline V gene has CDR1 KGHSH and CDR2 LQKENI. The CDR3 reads CASSQGVQETQYF. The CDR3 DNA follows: TGTGCCAGCTCACAGGGGGTCCAAGAGACCCAGTACTTC.

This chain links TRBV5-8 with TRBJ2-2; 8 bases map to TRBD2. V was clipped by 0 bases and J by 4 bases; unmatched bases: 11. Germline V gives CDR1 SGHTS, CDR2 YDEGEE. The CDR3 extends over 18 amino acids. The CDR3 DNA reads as TGTGCCAGCAGCTTGGTCCAGCGGGGGCGTGTTAGCACCGGGGAGCTGTTTTTT. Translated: CASSLVQRGRVSTGELFF.

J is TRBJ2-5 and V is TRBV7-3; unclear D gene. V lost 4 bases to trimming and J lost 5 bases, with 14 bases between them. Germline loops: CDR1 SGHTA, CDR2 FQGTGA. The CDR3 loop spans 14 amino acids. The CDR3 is CASSSGRVSETQYF. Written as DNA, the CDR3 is TGTGCCAGCAGCTCCGGCCGGGTCTCGGAGACCCAGTACTTC.

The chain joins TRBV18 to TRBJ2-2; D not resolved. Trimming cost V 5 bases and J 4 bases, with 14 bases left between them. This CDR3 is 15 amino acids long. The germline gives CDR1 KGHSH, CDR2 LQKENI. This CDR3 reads CASSSGTTPTGELFF. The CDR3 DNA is TGTGCCAGCTCAAGTGGCACGACTCCCACCGGGGAGCTGTTTTTT.

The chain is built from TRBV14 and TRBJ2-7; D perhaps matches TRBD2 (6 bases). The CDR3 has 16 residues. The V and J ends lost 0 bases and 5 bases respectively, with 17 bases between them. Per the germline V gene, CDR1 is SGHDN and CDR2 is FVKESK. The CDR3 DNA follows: TGTGCCAGCAGCCAAGACATTGTACGGGGGAGCCACGAGCAGTACTTC. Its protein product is CASSQDIVRGSHEQYF.

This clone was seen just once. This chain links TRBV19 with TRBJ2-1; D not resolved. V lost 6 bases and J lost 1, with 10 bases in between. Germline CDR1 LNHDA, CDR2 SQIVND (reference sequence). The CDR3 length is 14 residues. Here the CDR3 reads CASRRGGSYNEQFF. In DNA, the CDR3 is TGTGCCAGTAGGCGTGGTGGTTCCTACAATGAGCAGTTCTTC.

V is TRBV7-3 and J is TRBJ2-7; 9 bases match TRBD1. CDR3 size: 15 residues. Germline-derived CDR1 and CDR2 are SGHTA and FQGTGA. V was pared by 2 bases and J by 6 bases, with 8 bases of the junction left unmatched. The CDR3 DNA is TGTGCCAGCAGCTTATCTGGGACAGGGACGACCGAGCAGTACTTC. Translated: CASSLSGTGTTEQYF.

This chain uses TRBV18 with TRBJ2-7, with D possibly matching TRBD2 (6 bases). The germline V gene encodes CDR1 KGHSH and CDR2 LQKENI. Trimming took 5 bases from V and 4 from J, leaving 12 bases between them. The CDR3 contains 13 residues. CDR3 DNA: TGTGCCAGCTCAGCGGGACTTGAATACGAGCAGTACTTC. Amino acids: CASSAGLEYEQYF.

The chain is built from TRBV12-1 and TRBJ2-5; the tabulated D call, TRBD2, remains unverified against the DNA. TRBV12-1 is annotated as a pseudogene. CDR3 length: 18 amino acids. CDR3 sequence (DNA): TGTGCCAGCAGCCTGCCCTGGCGAGGTTCCACGATAGCGGAGACCCAGTACTTC. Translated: CASSLPWRGSTIAETQYF.

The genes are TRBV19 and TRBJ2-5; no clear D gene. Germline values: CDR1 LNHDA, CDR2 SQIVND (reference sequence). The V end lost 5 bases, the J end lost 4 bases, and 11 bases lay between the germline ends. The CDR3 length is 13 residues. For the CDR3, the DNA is TGTGCCAGTAGTGCGGCATGGCGAGAGACCCAGTACTTC. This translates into CASSAAWRETQYF.

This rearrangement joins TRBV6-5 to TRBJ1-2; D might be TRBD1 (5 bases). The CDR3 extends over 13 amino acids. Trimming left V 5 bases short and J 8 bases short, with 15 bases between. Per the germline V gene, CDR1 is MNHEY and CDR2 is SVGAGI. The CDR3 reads CASSSRDGRGYTF. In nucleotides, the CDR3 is TGTGCCAGCAGTAGCCGGGACGGTCGAGGCTACACCTTC.

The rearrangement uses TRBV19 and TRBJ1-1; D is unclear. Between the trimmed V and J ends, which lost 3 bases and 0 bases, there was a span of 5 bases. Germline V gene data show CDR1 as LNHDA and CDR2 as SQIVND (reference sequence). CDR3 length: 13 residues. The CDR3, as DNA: TGTGCCAGTAGTATGGTACTGAACACTGAAGCTTTCTTT. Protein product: CASSMVLNTEAFF.

The DNA of the CDR3 is TGTGCCTGGAATAAGATGGGGGGGATGAACACTGAAGCTTTCTTT. It is translated as CAWNKMGGMNTEAFF. The chain employs TRBV30 and TRBJ1-1, with D possibly TRBD1 on 5 matching bases. Trimming shortened V by 4 bases and J by 0 bases, and 15 bases separated the two germline ends. Germline CDR1 and CDR2: GTSNPN and SVGIG (reference sequence). The CDR3 is made up of 15 amino acids.

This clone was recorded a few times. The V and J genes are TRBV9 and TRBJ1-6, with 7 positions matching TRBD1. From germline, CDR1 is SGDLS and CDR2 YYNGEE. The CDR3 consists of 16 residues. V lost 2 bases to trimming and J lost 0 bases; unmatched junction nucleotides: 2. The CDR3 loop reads CASSVRDSSYNSPLHF. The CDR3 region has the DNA TGTGCCAGCAGCGTCCGGGACAGCTCCTATAATTCACCCCTCCACTTT.

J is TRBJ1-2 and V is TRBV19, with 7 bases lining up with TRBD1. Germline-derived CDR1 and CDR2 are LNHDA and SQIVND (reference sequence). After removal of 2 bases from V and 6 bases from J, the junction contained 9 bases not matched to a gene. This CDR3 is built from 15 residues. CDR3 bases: TGTGCCAGTAGTATAATTACAGGGGTCTTGGATGGCTACACCTTC. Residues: CASSIITGVLDGYTF.